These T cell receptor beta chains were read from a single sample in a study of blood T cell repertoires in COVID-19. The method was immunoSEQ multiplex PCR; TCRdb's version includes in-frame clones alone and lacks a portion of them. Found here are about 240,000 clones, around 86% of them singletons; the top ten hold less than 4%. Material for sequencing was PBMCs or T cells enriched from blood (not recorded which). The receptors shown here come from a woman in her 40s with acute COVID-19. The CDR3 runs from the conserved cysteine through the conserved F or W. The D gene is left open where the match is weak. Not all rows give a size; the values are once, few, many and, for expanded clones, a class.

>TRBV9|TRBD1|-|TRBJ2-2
CASSPRTGNTGELFF
TGTGCCAGCAGCCCCCGGACAGGGAACACCGGGGAGCTGTTTTTT
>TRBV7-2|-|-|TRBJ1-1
CASSSQGRGMNTEAFF
TGTGCCAGCAGCTCCCAGGGGCGCGGTATGAACACTGAAGCTTTCTTT
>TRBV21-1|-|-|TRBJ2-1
CASSKKGGGPQEGLDNEQFF
TGTGCCAGCAGCAAAAAAGGGGGAGGGCCCCAGGAGGGTCTGGATAATGAGCAGTTCTTC
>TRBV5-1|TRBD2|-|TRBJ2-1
CASSSGTTPSYNEQFF
TGCGCCAGCAGCAGCGGGACTACCCCTTCCTACAATGAGCAGTTCTTC
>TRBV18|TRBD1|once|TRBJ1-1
CASSYNQGGLDTEAFF
TGTGCCAGCTCATACAACCAAGGGGGCCTGGATACTGAAGCTTTCTTT
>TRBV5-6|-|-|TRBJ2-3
CASSLSGEITDTQYF
TGTGCCAGCAGCTTGTCGGGGGAGATCACAGATACGCAGTATTTT
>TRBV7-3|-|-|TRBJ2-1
CASSKTGTGIGLEQFF
TGTGCCAGCAGCAAAACCGGGACTGGAATTGGATTAGAGCAGTTCTTC
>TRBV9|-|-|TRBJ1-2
CASSVSNYGYTF
TGTGCCAGCAGCGTTAGTAACTATGGCTACACCTTC
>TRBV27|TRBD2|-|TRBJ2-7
CASSILKTSGLTYEQYF
TGTGCCAGCAGTATTCTAAAGACTAGCGGCCTAACCTACGAGCAGTACTTC
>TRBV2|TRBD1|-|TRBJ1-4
CASSAGGMEKLFF
TGTGCCAGCAGTGCAGGGGGCATGGAAAAACTGTTTTTT
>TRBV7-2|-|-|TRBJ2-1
CASSFHRLGHNEQFF
TGTGCCAGCAGCTTCCATCGACTAGGTCACAATGAGCAGTTCTTC
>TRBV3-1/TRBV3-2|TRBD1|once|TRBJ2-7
CASSVGTGLYEQYF
TGTGCCAGCAGCGTCGGGACAGGACTGTACGAGCAGTACTTC
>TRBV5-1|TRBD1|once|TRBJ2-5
CASSLTPGQGKETQYF
TGCGCCAGCAGCTTGACTCCGGGACAGGGGAAAGAGACCCAGTACTTC
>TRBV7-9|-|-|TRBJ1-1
CASTLLTNTEAFF
TGTGCCAGCACCCTCCTAACCAACACTGAAGCTTTCTTT
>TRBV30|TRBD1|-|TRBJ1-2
CAWRRPGGWGYTF
TGTGCCTGGAGAAGGCCAGGGGGCTGGGGCTACACCTTC
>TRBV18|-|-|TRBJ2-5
CASTREVGFQETQYF
TGTGCCAGCACGAGGGAGGTGGGGTTCCAAGAGACCCAGTACTTC
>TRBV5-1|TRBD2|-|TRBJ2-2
CASSLQGTSRIGTGELFF
TGCGCCAGCAGCCTCCAAGGGACTAGCCGAATCGGCACCGGGGAGCTGTTTTTT
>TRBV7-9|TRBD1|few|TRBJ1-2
CASSSPGQSYGNYGYTF
TGTGCCAGCAGCTCCCCGGGACAGTCGTATGGTAACTATGGCTACACCTTC
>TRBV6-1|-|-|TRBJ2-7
CASSETPGNKEQYF
TGTGCCAGCAGTGAAACCCCGGGGAATAAAGAGCAGTACTTC
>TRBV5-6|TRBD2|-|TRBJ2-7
CASSLGVAGVYEQYF
TGTGCCAGCAGCTTGGGAGTAGCGGGAGTGTACGAGCAGTACTTC
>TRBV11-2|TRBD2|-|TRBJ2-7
CASTLSSGRYEQYF
TGTGCCAGCACCCTTTCAAGCGGGAGGTACGAGCAGTACTTC
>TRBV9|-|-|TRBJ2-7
CASSVDTGNSYEQYF
TGTGCCAGCAGCGTAGACACAGGGAACTCCTACGAGCAGTACTTC
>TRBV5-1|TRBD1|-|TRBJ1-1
CASSTGVNTEAFF
TGCGCCAGCAGCACAGGGGTGAACACTGAAGCTTTCTTT
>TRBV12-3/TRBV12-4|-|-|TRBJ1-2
CASRTSGVRGYTF
TGTGCCAGCAGGACATCAGGGGTGAGAGGCTACACCTTC
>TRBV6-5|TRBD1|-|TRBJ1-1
CASSWTGSTEAFF
TGTGCCAGCAGTTGGACAGGGTCCACTGAAGCTTTCTTT
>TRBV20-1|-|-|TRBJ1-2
CSARVLGGGYGYTF
TGCAGTGCTCGTGTCCTCGGGGGAGGCTATGGCTACACCTTC
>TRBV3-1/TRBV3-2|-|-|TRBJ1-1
CASSQGIRNRDSRRPEAFF
TGTGCCAGCAGCCAAGGTATTAGGAATCGGGACTCAAGAAGACCTGAAGCTTTCTTT
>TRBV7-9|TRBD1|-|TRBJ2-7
CASSSKQGIEQYF
TGTGCCAGCAGCTCGAAACAGGGGATCGAGCAGTACTTC
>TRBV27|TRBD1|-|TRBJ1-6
CASSSSLDRGDSPLHF
TGTGCCAGCAGTTCGTCATTAGACAGGGGAGATTCACCCCTCCACTTT
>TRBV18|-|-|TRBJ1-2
CASSPGRGPMSYGYTF
TGTGCCAGCTCACCAGGGCGGGGACCGATGTCCTATGGCTACACCTTC
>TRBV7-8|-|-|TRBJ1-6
CASSLQRGKDSPLHF
TGTGCCAGCAGCTTACAGCGGGGGAAGGATTCACCCCTCCACTTT
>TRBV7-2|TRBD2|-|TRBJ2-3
CASSPLAWREGSSTDTQYF
TGTGCCAGCAGCCCCCTCGCATGGAGGGAGGGGTCTTCGACAGATACGCAGTATTTT
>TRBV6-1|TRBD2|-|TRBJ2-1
CASSEIVLAGNNEQFF
TGTGCCAGCAGTGAAATAGTACTAGCGGGGAACAATGAGCAGTTCTTC
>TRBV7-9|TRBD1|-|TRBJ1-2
CASSLTGGNYGYTF
TGTGCCAGCAGCTTAACAGGGGGCAACTATGGCTACACCTTC
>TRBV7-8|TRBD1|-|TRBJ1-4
CASSFDRDRGNNEKLFF
TGTGCCAGCAGTTTCGACCGGGACAGGGGAAATAATGAAAAACTGTTTTTT
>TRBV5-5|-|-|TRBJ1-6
CASTTVGSSYNSPLHF
TGTGCCAGCACCACAGTCGGGAGCTCCTATAATTCACCCCTCCACTTT
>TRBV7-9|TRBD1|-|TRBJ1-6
CASTGTGGFDNSPLHF
TGTGCCAGCACCGGGACAGGGGGCTTCGATAATTCACCCCTCCACTTT
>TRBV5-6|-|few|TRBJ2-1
CASSAQTAPYTYNEQFF
TGTGCCAGCAGCGCGCAGACAGCGCCCTACACCTACAATGAGCAGTTCTTC
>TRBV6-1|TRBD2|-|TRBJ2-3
CASSDDRGLAGTDTQYF
TGTGCCAGCAGTGACGACAGGGGACTAGCGGGGACAGATACGCAGTATTTT
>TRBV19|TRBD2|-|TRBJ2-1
CASGLAGGPYNEQFF
TGTGCCAGTGGACTAGCGGGAGGCCCATACAATGAGCAGTTCTTC
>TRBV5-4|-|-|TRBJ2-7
CASSLDNTLSYEQYF
TGTGCCAGCAGCTTGGACAATACCCTTTCCTACGAGCAGTACTTC
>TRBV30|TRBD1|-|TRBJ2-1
CVKGSGNSGGEQFF
TGTGTCAAGGGGTCGGGGAATTCAGGGGGCGAGCAGTTCTTC
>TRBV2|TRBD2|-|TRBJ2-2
CASRGLAGTNTGELFF
TGTGCCAGCAGGGGACTAGCGGGAACGAACACCGGGGAGCTGTTTTTT
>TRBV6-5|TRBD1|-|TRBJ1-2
CASSDRVLGYTF
TGTGCCAGCAGCGACAGGGTCCTTGGCTACACCTTC
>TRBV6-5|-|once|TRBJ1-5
CASSGNDRYQPQHF
TGTGCCAGCAGCGGAAATGACAGGTATCAGCCCCAGCATTTT
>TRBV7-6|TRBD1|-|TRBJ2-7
CASSRTGKSYEQYF
TGTGCCAGCAGCAGGACAGGAAAATCCTACGAGCAGTACTTC
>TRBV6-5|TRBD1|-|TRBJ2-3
CASSYTGGGDTQYF
TGTGCCAGCAGTTACACAGGGGGTGGCGATACGCAGTATTTT
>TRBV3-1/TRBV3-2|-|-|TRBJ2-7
CASSQSSWQYF
TGTGCCAGCAGCCAAAGTAGTTGGCAGTACTTC
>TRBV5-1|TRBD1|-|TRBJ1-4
CASSEKPGQGNEKLFF
TGCGCCAGCAGCGAAAAACCGGGACAGGGGAATGAAAAACTGTTTTTT
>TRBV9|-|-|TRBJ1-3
CASSVGQGISSGNTIYF
TGTGCCAGCAGCGTAGGGCAGGGGATATCATCTGGAAACACCATATATTTT
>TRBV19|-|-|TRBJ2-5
CASSTLSGQETQYF
TGTGCCAGTAGTACCCTTAGCGGACAAGAGACCCAGTACTTC
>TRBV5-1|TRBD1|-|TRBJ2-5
CASSLVGSGTGSIETQYF
TGCGCCAGCAGCTTGGTCGGTTCGGGGACAGGGTCAATTGAGACCCAGTACTTC
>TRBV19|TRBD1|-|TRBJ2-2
CASSTGGLRTGELFF
TGTGCCAGTAGTACAGGGGGCCTTCGGACCGGGGAGCTGTTTTTT
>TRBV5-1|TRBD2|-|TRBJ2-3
CASSLSWTSGRSMGTDTQYF
TGCGCCAGCAGCTTGTCCTGGACTAGCGGGAGGTCAATGGGCACAGATACGCAGTATTTT
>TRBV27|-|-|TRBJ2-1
CASSPNQGSSFF
TGTGCCAGCAGTCCAAATCAGGGGAGTTCGTTCTTC
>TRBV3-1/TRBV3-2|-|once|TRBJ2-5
CASSQAGRGSETQYF
TGTGCCAGCAGCCAGGCGGGGCGAGGTTCGGAGACCCAGTACTTC